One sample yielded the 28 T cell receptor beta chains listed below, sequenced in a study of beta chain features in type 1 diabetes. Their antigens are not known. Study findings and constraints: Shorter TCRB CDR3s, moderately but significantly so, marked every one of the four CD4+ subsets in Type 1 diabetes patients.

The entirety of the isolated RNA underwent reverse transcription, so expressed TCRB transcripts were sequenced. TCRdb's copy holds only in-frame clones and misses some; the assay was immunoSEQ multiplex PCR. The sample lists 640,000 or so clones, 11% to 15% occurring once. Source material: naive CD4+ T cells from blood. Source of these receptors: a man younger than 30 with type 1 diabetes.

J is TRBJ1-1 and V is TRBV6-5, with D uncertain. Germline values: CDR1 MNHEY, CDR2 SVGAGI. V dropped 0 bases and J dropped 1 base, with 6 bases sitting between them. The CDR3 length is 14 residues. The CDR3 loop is CASSYSPGNTEAFF. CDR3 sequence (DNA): TGTGCCAGCAGTTACTCGCCAGGGAACACTGAAGCTTTCTTT.

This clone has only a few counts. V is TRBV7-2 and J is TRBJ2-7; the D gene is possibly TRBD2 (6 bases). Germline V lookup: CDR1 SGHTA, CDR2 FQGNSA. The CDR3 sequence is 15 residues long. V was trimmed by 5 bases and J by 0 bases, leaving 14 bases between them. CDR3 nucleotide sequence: TGTGCCAGCAGCATCCGACCGGGAGTCTCCTACGAGCAGTACTTC. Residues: CASSIRPGVSYEQYF.

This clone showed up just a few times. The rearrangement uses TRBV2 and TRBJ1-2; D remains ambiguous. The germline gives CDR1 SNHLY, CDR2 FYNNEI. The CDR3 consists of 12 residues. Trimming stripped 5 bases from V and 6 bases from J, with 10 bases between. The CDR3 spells CASSLGPDGYTF. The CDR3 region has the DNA TGTGCCAGCAGTCTTGGGCCGGATGGCTACACCTTC.

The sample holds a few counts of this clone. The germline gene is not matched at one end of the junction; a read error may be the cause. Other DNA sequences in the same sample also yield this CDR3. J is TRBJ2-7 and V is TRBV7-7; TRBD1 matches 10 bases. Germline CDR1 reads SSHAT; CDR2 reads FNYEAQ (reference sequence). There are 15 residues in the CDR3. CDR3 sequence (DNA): TGTGCTAGCAGCTTAGCTCTGGGACAGGGGTACGAGCAGTACTTC. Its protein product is CASSLALGQGYEQYF. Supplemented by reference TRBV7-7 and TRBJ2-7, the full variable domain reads GAGVSQSPRYKVTKRGQDVTLRCDPISSHATLYWYQQALGQGPEFLTYFNYEAQPDKSGLPSDRFSAERPEGSISTLTIQRTEQRDSAMYRCASSLALGQGYEQYFGPGTRLTVT.

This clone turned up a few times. CDR3 region: CASSVRPPLTGGLEAFF. In DNA form, the CDR3 reads TGTGCCAGCAGCGTACGACCCCCCCTGACAGGGGGCCTTGAAGCTTTCTTT. The chain carries TRBV9 and TRBJ1-1; 10 positions match TRBD1. V lost 1 base, J lost 7 bases, and 13 bases stayed unmatched. Germline V gene data show CDR1 as SGDLS and CDR2 as YYNGEE. The CDR3 extends over 17 amino acids.

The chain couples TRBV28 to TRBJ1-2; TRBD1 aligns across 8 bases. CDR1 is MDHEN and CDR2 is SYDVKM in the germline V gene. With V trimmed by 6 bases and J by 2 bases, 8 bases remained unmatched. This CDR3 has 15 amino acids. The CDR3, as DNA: TGTGCCAGCAGGATGGGGACAGGTGGAAACTATGGCTACACCTTC. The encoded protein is CASRMGTGGNYGYTF.

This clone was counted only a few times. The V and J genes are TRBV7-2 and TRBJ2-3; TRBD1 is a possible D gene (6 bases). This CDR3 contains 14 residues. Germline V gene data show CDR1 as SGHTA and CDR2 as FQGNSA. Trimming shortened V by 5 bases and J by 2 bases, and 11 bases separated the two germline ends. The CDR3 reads CASSVRQVTDTQYF. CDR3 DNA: TGTGCCAGCAGCGTACGACAGGTCACAGATACGCAGTATTTT.

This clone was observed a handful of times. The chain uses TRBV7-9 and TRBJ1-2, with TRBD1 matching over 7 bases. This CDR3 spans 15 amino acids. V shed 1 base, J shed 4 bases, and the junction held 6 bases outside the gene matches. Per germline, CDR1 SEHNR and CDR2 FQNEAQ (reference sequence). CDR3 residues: CASSLERGRGYGYTF. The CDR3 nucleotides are TGTGCCAGCAGCTTAGAAAGGGGGCGCGGCTATGGCTACACCTTC. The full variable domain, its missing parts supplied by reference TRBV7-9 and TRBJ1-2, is DTGVSQNPRHKITKRGQNVTFRCDPISEHNRLYWYRQTLGQGPEFLTYFQNEAQLEKSRLLSDRFSAERPKGSFSTLEIQRTEQGDSAMYLCASSLERGRGYGYTFGSGTRLTVV.

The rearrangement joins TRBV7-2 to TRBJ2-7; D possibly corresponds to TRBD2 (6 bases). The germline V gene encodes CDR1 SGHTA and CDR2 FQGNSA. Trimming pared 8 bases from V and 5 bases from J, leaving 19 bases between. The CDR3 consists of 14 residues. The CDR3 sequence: CASQGRDLRDEQYF. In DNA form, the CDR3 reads TGTGCCAGCCAGGGAAGGGACTTGAGGGACGAGCAGTACTTC. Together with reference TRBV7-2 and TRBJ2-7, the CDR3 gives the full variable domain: GAGVSQSPSNKVTEKGKDVELRCDPISGHTALYWYRQSLGQGLEFLIYFQGNSAPDKSGLPSDRFSAERTGGSVSTLTIQRTQQEDSAVYLCASQGRDLRDEQYFGPGTRLTVT.

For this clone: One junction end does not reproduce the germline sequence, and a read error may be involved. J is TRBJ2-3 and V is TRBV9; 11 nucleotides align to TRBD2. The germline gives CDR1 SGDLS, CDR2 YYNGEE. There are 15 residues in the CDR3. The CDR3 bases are TGTGCCAGCAGCGTGACATCTACGACTAGCGGGGAGAAGTCTTTT. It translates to CASSVTSTTSGEKSF.

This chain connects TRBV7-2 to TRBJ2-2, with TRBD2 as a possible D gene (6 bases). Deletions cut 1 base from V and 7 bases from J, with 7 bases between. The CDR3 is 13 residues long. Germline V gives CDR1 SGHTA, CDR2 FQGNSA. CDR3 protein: CASSLGGVGELFF. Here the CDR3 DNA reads TGTGCCAGCAGCTTAGGCGGGGTCGGGGAGCTGTTTTTT.

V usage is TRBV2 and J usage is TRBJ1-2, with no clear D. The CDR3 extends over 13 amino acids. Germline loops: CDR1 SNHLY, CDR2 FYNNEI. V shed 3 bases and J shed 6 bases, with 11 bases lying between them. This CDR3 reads CASSEVEGNGYTF. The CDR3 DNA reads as TGTGCCAGCAGTGAGGTTGAAGGGAATGGCTACACCTTC.

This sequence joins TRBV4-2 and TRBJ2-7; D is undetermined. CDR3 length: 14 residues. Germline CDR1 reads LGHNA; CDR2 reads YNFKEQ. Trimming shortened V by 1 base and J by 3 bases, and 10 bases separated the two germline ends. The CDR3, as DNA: TGTGCCAGCAGCCAAGGAGACACCAACTACGAGCAGTACTTC. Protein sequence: CASSQGDTNYEQYF.

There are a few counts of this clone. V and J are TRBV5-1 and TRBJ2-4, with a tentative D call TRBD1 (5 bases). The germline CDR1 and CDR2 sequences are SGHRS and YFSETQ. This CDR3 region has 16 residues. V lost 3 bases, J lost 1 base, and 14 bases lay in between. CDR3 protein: CASSWTTEVAKNIQYF. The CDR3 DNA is TGCGCCAGCAGCTGGACGACAGAGGTTGCCAAAAACATTCAGTACTTC.

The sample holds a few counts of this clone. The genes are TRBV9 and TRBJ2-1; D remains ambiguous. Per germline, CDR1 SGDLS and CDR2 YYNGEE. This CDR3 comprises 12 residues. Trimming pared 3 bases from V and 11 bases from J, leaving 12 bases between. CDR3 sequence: CASSATGYQQFF. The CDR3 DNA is TGTGCCAGCAGCGCGACCGGCTACCAGCAGTTCTTC.

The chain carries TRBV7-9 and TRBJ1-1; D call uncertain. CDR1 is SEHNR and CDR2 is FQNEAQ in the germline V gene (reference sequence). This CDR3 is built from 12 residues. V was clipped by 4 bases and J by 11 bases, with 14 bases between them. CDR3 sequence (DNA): TGTGCCAGCAGCTCTGGGGTCCCTACGGCTTTCTTT. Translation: CASSSGVPTAFF.

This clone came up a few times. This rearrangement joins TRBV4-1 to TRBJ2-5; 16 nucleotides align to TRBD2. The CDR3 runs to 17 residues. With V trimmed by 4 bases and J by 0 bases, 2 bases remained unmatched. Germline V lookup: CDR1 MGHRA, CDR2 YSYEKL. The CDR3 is CASSPGLAGGNQETQYF. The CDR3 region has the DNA TGCGCCAGCAGCCCGGGACTAGCGGGAGGGAACCAAGAGACCCAGTACTTC.

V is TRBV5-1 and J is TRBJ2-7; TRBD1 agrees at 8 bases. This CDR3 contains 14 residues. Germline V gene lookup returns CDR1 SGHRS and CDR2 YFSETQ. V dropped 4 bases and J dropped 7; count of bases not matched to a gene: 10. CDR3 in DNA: TGCGCCAGCAGCATAGGACAGGGTATGGGTGAGCAGTACTTC. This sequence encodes CASSIGQGMGEQYF.

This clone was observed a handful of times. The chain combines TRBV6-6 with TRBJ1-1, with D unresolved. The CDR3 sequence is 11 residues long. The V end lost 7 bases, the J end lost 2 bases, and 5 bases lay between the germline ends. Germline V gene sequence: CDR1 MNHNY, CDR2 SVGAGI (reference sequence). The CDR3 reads CASTLNTEAFF. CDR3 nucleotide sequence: TGTGCCAGCACCCTCAACACTGAAGCTTTCTTT.

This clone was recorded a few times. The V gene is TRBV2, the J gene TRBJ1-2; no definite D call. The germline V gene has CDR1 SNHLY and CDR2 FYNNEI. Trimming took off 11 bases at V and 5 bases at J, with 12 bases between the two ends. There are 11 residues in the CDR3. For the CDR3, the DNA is TGTGCCTCCGTTCGAGAGTATGGCTACACCTTC. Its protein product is CASVREYGYTF.

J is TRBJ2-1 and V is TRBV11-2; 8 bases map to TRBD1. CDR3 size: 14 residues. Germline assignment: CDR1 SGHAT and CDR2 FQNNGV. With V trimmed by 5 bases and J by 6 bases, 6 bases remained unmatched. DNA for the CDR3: TGTGCCAGCAGCCATAACAGGGGGAGCAATGAGCAGTTCTTC. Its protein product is CASSHNRGSNEQFF.

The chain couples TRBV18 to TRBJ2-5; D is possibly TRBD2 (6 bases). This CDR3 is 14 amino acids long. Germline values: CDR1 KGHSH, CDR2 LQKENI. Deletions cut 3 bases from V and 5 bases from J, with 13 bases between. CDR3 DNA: TGTGCCAGCTCACCCCTACTAGCCCGGGAGACCCAGTACTTC. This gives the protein CASSPLLARETQYF.

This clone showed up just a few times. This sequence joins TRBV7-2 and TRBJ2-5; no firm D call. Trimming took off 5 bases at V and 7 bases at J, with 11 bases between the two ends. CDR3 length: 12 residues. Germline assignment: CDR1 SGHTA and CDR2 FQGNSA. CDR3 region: CASSPNWWTQYF. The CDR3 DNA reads TGTGCCAGCAGCCCCAATTGGTGGACCCAGTACTTC.

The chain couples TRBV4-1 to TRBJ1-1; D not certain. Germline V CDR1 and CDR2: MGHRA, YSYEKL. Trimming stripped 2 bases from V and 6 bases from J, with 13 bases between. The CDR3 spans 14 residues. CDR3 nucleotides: TGCGCCAGCAGCCAATCTCCTGTTGTACCTGAAGCTTTCTTT. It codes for CASSQSPVVPEAFF.

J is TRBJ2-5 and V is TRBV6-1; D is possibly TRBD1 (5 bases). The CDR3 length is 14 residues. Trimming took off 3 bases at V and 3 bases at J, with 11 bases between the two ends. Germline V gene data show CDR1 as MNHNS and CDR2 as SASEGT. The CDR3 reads CASSDKTVKETQYF. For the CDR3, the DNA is TGTGCCAGCAGTGATAAGACAGTGAAAGAGACCCAGTACTTC.

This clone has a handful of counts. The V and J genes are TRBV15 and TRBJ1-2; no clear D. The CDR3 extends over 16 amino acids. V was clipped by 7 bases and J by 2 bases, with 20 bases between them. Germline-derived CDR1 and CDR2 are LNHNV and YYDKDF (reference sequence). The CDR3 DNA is TGTGCCACCATAGGCCTCGAGGGCGGTAGAAACTATGGCTACACCTTC. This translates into CATIGLEGGRNYGYTF.

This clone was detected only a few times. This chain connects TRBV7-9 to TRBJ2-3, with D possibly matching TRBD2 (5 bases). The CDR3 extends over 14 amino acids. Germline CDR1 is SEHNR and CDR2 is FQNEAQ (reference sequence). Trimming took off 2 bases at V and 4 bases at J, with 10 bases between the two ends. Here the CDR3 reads CASSLSGNADTQYF. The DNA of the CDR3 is TGTGCCAGCAGCTTATCCGGGAACGCAGATACGCAGTATTTT.

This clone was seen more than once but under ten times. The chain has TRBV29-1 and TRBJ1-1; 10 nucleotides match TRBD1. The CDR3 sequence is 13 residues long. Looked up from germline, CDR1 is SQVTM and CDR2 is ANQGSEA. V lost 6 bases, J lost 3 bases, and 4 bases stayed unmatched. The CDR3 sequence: CSVGTGVYTEAFF. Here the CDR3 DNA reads TGCAGCGTGGGGACAGGGGTTTACACTGAAGCTTTCTTT.